This T cell receptor beta chain appears in the sequencing data of a study of blood T cell repertoires in COVID-19. Clones were read by immunoSEQ multiplex PCR, and TCRdb kept only the in-frame ones, dropping some. The sample lists under 200,000 clones; about 83% were seen once. Per the germline V gene, CDR1 is SGHRS and CDR2 is YFSETQ. Unmatched junction bases numbered 7, after V lost 3 bases and J lost 8 bases. The CDR3 has 14 amino acids. The sequenced sample was PBMCs or T cells enriched from blood (not recorded which). The source is a man in his forties with acute COVID-19. The chain joins TRBV5-1 to TRBJ1-4, with TRBD1 identical over 7 bases. CDR3 loop: CASSYGTVEEKLFF. CDR3 nucleotides: TGCGCCAGCAGCTACGGGACAGTGGAGGAAAAACTGTTTTTT.